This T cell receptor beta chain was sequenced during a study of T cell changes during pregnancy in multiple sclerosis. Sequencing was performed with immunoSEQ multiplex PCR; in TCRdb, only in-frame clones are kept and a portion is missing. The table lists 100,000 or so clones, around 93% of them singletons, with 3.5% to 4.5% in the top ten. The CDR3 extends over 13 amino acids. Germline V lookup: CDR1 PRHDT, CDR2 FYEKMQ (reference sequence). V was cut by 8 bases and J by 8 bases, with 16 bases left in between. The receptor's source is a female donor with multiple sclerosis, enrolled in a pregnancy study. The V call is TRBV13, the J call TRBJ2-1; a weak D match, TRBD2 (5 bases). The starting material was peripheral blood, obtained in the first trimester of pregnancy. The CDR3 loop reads CASLSWEQDEQFF. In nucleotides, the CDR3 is TGTGCCAGCTTATCTTGGGAGCAGGATGAGCAGTTCTTC.